In its sample, the clone carrying this T cell receptor (beta chain) was seen many times. Its antigen is still unknown. Germline V gives CDR1 MNHEY, CDR2 SVGEGT. CDR3 size: 13 residues. The V gene end was trimmed by 5 bases and the J gene end by 13 bases; junction bases not matched to a gene: 11. Molecular barcoded adaptors covering alpha/delta and beta/gamma chains were used on around 370 ng RNA. TCRdb analysed the reads with MiXCR anew, one entry per CDR3 protein. The sample contains 60,000 or so distinct CDR3 sequences, 15% to 20% of which appear only once. The sample comes from a study of read filtering for tumor transcriptome and immune sequencing. Looking at the study overall: DNase treatment preceded whole-transcriptome library preparation. Regarding the study as a whole: About 81.9% of IR-seq clonotypes had a single read, yet these held around 3.3% of reads.

The TCR comes from a donor aged 40 or over with multiple myeloma. Material: a population of CD138-negative cells sorted from bone marrow. V is TRBV6-2 or TRBV6-3 and J is TRBJ2-1, with 7 nucleotides matching TRBD2. CDR3 region: CASSPAGEAFQFF. In DNA, the CDR3 is TGTGCCAGCAGTCCCGCGGGGGAGGCGTTTCAGTTCTTC.